This T cell receptor beta chain originates from a study of shared clonotypes between healthy human individuals. Study context: Donors, aged 18 to 49, were a couple of women and three men.

Here immunoSEQ multiplex PCR was the method, and the copy in TCRdb shows in-frame clones only, minus some. The sample carries 2 million to 3 million clones, 80% to 95% recorded once. For this clone: The antigen is unknown. The same CDR3 arises from other DNA sequences in this sample as well.

Broader study findings: About 5% of naive CD4 clonotypes were shared across a handful of donors. The researchers took only blood, and tissue repertoires probably look different.

CD4+ cell separation produced CD45RA+ naive and CD45RA-negative memory subsets. The V gene's germline CDR1 is GTSNPN and CDR2 SVGIG (reference sequence). The CDR3 extends over 12 amino acids. V shed 3 bases and J shed 5 bases, with 10 bases lying between them. The V and J genes are TRBV30 and TRBJ1-2; D perhaps matches TRBD1 (6 bases). Sequencing input: naive CD4+ T cells from PBMCs. As for subset: CD45RA+ positively selected. This sequence was found in a man in his late teens or twenties in good health. Some clones in this sample may be carry-over from other donors' samples. Here the CDR3 reads CAWSEGGYGYTF. The CDR3 region has the DNA TGTGCCTGGAGCGAAGGGGGGTATGGCTACACCTTC. Drawing the rest from reference TRBV30 and TRBJ1-2, the complete variable domain is SQTIHQWPATLVQPVGSPLSLECTVEGTSNPNLYWYRQAAGRGLQLLFYSVGIGQISSEVPQNLSASRPQDRQFILSSKKLLLSDSGFYLCAWSEGGYGYTFGSGTRLTVV.